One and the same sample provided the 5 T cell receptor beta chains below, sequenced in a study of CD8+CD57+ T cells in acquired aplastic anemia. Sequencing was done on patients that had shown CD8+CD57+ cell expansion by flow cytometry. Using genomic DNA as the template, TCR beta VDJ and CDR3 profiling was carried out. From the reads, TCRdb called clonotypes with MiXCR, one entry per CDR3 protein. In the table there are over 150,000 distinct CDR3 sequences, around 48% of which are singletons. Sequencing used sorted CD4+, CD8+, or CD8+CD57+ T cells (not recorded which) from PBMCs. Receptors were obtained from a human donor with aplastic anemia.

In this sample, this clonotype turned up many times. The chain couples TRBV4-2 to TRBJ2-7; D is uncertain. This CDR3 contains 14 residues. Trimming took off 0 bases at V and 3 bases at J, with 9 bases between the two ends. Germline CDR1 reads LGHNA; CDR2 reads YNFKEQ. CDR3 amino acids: CASSQDAGYYEQYF. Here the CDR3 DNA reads TGTGCCAGCAGCCAAGATGCCGGATACTACGAGCAGTACTTC.

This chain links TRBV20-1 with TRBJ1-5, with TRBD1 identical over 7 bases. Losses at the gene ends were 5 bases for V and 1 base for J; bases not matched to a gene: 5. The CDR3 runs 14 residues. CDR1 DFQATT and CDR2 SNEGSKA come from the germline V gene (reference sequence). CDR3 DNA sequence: TGCAGTGCTGAAACAGGGGAAAGCAATCAGCCCCAGCATTTT. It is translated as CSAETGESNQPQHF.

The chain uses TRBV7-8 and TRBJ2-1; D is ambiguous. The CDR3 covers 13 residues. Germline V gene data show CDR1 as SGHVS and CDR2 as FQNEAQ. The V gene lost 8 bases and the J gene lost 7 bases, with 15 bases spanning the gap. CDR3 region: CASERLAGNEQFF. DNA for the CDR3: TGTGCCAGCGAACGGCTGGCTGGGAATGAGCAGTTCTTC.

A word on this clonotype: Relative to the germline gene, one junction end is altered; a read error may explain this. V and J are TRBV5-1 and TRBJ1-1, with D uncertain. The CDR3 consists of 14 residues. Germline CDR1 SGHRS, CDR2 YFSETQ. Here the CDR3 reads CASTAGGTNTETFF. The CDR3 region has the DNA TGCGCCAGCACGGCGGGAGGTACGAACACTGAAACTTTCTTT. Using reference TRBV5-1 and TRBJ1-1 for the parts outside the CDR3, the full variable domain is KAGVTQTPRYLIKTRGQQVTLSCSPISGHRSVSWYQQTPGQGLQFLFEYFSETQRNKGNFPGRFSGRQFSNSRSEMNVSTLELGDSALYLCASTAGGTNTETFFGQGTRLTVV.

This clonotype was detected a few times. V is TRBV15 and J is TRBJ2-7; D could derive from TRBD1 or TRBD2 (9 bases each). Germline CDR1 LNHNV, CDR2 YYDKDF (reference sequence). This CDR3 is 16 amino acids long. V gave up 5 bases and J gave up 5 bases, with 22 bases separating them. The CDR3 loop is CATSGTGTSLINEQYF. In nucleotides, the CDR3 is TGTGCCACCAGCGGGACAGGGACTAGCCTAATCAACGAGCAGTACTTC.